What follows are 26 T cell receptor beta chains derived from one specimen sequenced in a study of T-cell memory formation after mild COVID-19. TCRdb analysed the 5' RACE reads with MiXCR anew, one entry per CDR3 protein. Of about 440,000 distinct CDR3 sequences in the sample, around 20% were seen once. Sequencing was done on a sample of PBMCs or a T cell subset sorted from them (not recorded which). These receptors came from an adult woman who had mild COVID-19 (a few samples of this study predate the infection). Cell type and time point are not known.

The CDR3 sequence is CASSIFDSGDTEAFF. CDR3 sequence (DNA): TGTGCCAGTAGTATCTTCGACTCTGGGGATACTGAAGCTTTCTTT. The chain employs TRBV19 and TRBJ1-1; D is unclear. The germline V gene encodes CDR1 LNHDA and CDR2 SQIVND (reference sequence). Trimming removed 3 bases at V and 5 bases at J, with 16 bases between. The CDR3 covers 15 residues.

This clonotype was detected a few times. CDR3 coding DNA: TGTGCCAGCACCGGAGAAGGGACAGGGGTGTGGGAGCAGTACTTC. Translation: CASTGEGTGVWEQYF. This chain joins TRBV6-4 and TRBJ2-7; 10 nucleotides agree with TRBD1. The CDR3 totals 15 residues. J was trimmed by 7 bases and V by 7 bases; bases with no gene match: 13. Germline V gene data show CDR1 as MRHNA and CDR2 as SNTAGT.

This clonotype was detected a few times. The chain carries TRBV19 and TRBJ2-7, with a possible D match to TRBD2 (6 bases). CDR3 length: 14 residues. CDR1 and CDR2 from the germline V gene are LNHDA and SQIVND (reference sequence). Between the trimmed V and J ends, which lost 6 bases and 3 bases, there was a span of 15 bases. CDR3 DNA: TGTGCCAGTAGCCGGGACTCCTGGGGCTACGAGCAGTACTTC. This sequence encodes CASSRDSWGYEQYF.

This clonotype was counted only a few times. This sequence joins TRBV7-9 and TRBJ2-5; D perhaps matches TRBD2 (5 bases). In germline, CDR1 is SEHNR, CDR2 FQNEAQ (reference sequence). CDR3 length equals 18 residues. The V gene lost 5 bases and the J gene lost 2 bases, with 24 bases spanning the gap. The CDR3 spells CASSLAFDIPTRQETQYF. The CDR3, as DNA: TGTGCCAGCAGCCTCGCGTTTGACATACCCACTAGACAAGAGACCCAGTACTTC.

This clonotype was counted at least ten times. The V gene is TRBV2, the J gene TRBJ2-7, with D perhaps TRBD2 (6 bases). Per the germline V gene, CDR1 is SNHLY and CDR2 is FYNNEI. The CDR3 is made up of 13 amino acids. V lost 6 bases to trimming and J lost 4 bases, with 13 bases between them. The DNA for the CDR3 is TGTGCCAGCAGAAGGACTACCGAATACGAGCAGTACTTC. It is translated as CASRRTTEYEQYF.

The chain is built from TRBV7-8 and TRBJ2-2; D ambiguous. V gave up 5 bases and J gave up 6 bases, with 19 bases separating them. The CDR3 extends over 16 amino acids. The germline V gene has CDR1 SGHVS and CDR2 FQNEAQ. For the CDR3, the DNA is TGTGCCAGCAGCAGTGGCCTTGCCTGGGCGGCCGGGGAGCTGTTTTTT. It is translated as CASSSGLAWAAGELFF. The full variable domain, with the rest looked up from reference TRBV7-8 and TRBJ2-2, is GAGVSQSPRYKVAKRGQDVALRCDPISGHVSLFWYQQALGQGPEFLTYFQNEAQLDKSGLPSDRFFAERPEGSVSTLKIQRTQQEDSAVYLCASSSGLAWAAGELFFGEGSRLTVL.

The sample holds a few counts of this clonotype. The CDR3 DNA is TGCGCCAGCAGCCAAGAAGGACTAAGCGGGGGGAATGAGCAGTTCTTC. This translates into CASSQEGLSGGNEQFF. The J gene is TRBJ2-1, the V gene TRBV4-1, with 9 bases aligning to TRBD2. The length of the CDR3 is 16 residues. V lost 0 bases and J lost 7; bases outside the gene matches: 7. The germline CDR1 and CDR2 sequences are MGHRA and YSYEKL.

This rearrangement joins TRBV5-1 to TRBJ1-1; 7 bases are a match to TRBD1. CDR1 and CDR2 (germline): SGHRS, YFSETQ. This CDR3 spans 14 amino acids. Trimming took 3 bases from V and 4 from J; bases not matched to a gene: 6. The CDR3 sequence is CASSSGTVGTEAFF. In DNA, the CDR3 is TGCGCCAGCAGCTCCGGGACAGTGGGCACTGAAGCTTTCTTT.

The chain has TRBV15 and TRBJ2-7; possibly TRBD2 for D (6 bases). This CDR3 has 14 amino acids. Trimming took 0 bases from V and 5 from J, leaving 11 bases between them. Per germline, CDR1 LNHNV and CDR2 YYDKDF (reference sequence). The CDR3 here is CATSRETRGNEQYF. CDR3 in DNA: TGTGCCACCAGCAGAGAGACGCGGGGTAACGAGCAGTACTTC.

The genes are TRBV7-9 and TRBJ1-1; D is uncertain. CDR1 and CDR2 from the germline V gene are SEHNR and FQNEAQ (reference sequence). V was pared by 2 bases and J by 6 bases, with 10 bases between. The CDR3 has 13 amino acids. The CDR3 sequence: CASSLRRVPEAFF. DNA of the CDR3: TGTGCCAGCAGCTTAAGAAGAGTGCCTGAAGCTTTCTTT.

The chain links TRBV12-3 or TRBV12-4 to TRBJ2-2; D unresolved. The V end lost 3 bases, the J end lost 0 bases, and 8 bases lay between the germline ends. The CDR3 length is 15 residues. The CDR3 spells CASSLHGANTGELFF. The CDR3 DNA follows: TGTGCCAGCAGTTTGCATGGGGCGAACACCGGGGAGCTGTTTTTT.

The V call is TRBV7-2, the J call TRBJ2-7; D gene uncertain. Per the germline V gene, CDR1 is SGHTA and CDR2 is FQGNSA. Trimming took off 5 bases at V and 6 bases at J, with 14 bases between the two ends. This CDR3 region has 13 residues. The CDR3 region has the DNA TGTGCCAGCAGCCTAGGGCCGCCGGTCGAGCAGTACTTC. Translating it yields CASSLGPPVEQYF.

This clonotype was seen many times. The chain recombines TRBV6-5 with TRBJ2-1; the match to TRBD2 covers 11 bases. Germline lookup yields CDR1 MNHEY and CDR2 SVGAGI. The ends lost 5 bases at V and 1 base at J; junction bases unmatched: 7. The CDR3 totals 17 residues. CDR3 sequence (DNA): TGTGCCAGCAGTCTCTCCCGGACTAGCGGGTCCTACAATGAGCAGTTCTTC. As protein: CASSLSRTSGSYNEQFF.

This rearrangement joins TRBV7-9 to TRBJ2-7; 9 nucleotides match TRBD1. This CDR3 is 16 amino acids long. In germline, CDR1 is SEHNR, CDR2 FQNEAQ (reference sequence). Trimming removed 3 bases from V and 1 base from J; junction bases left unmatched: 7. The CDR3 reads CASSFGLTGGSYEQYF. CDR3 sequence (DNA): TGTGCCAGCAGCTTCGGCCTGACAGGGGGATCCTACGAGCAGTACTTC.

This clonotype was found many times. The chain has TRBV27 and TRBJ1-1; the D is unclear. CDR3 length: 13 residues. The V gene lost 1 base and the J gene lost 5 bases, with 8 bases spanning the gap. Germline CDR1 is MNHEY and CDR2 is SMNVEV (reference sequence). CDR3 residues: CASSLYERTEAFF. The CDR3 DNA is TGTGCCAGCAGTTTATATGAAAGGACTGAAGCTTTCTTT.

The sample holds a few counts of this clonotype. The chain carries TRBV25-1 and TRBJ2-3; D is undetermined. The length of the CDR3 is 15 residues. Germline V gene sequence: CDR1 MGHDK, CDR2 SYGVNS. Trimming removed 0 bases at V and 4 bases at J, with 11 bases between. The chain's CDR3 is CASSEYRRLPDTQYF. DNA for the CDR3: TGTGCCAGCAGTGAATACAGGCGTCTCCCAGATACGCAGTATTTT.

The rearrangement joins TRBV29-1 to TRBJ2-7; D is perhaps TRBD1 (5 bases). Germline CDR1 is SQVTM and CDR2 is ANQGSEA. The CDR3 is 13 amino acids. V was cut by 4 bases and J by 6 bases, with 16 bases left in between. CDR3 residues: CSVGAERGPEQYF. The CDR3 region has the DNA TGCAGCGTTGGTGCGGAAAGGGGTCCCGAGCAGTACTTC.

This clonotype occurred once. In DNA, the CDR3 is TGTGCCAGCAAAAACAGTTACACTGAAGCTTTCTTT. This gives the protein CASKNSYTEAFF. The chain uses TRBV12-3 or TRBV12-4 and TRBJ1-1, with unresolved D. The CDR3 runs to 12 residues. V was trimmed by 7 bases and J by 3 bases, leaving 9 bases between them.

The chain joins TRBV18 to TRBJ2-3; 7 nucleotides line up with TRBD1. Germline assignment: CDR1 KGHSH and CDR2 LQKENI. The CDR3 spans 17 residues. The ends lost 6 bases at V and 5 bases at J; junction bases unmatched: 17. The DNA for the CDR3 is TGTGCCAGCTCGCACCTCAACTCCGGGACAGAAAGAGATACGCAGTATTTT. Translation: CASSHLNSGTERDTQYF.

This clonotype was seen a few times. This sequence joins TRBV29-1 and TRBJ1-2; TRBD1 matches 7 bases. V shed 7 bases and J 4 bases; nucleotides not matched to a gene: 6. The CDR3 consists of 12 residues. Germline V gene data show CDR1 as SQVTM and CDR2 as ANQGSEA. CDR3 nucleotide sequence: TGCAGCGCGACAGGGACAGCCTATGGCTACACCTTC. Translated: CSATGTAYGYTF.

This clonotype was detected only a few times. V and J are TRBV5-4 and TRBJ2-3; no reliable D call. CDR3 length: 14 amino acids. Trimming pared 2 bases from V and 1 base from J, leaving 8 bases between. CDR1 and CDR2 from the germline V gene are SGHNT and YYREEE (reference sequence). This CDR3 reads CASSLAAGTDTQYF. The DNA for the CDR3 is TGTGCCAGCAGCTTAGCCGCCGGCACAGATACGCAGTATTTT.

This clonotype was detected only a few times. The CDR3 DNA reads as TGTGCCAGCAGCCTATCACCCGGGACAGCTTTCTATGGCTACACCTTC. Its protein product is CASSLSPGTAFYGYTF. This rearrangement joins TRBV7-8 to TRBJ1-2; 7 positions agree with TRBD1. Germline V lookup: CDR1 SGHVS, CDR2 FQNEAQ. The CDR3 is made up of 16 amino acids. The V and J ends lost 5 bases and 4 bases, in that order; junction bases with no gene match: 13. Looking up the rest from reference TRBV7-8 and TRBJ1-2 gives the full variable domain: GAGVSQSPRYKVAKRGQDVALRCDPISGHVSLFWYQQALGQGPEFLTYFQNEAQLDKSGLPSDRFFAERPEGSVSTLKIQRTQQEDSAVYLCASSLSPGTAFYGYTFGSGTRLTVV.

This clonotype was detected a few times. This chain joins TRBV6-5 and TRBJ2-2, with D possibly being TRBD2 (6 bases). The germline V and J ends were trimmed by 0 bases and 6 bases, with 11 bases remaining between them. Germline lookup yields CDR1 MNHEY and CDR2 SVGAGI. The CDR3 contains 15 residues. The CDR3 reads CASSYSRLGPGELFF. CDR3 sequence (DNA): TGTGCCAGCAGTTACTCACGACTAGGCCCCGGGGAGCTGTTTTTT.

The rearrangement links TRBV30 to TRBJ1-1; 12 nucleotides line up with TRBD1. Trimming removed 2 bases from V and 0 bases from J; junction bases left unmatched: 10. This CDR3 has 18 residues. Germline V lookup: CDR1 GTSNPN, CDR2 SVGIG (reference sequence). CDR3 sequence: CAWSIARGTGGLNTEAFF. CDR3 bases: TGTGCCTGGAGTATAGCTCGCGGGACAGGGGGCTTGAACACTGAAGCTTTCTTT.

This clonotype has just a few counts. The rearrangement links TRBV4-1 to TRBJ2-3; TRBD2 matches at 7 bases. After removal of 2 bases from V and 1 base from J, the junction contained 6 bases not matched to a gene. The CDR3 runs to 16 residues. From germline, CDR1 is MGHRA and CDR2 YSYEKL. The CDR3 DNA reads TGCGCCAGCAGCCAAACCCCTAGCGGACGCACAGATACGCAGTATTTT. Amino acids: CASSQTPSGRTDTQYF.

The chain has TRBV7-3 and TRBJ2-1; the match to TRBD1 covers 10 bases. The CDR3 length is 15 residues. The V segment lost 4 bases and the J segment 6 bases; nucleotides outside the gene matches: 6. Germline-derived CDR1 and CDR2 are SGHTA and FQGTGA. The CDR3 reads CASSSGQGYRNEQFF. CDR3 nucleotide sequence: TGTGCCAGCAGCTCGGGACAGGGGTATCGCAATGAGCAGTTCTTC.